A selection of T cell receptor beta chains follows, all from one sample in a study of shared clonotypes between healthy human individuals. Clones were read by immunoSEQ multiplex PCR, and TCRdb kept only the in-frame ones, dropping some. In the table there are about 2.1 million clones, just over 90% of which are singletons. Specimen: naive CD8+ T cells from PBMCs. All receptors derive from a man between 18 and 29 years old in good health. Some clones in this sample may be carry-over from other donors' samples. Both conserved end residues are trimmed from each CDR3.

length	V	J	CDR3
10	TRBV15	TRBJ1-2	ATSSGTLGYT
13	TRBV5-1	TRBJ2-1	ASSFTGGGYNEQF
17	TRBV7-9	TRBJ2-7	ASSLIGRRAREPPYEQY
11	TRBV11-1	TRBJ1-2	ASSPAQAEGYT
12	TRBV27	TRBJ2-3	ASSSRMSTDTQY
15	TRBV27	TRBJ2-2	ASSLSMPGGNTGELF
13	TRBV29-1	TRBJ2-7	SVEWPGSKAHEQY
13	TRBV29-1	TRBJ2-1	SAYGRDRAANEQF
12	TRBV11-1	TRBJ1-3	ASSGDRNGNTIY
18	TRBV19	TRBJ1-5	ASSIDTAIAAPASNQPQH
13	TRBV6-5	TRBJ1-1	ASSYSEGGRTEAF
11	TRBV7-2	TRBJ2-7	ASSPREYYEQY
11	TRBV19	TRBJ2-3	ASSIKQTDTQY
11	TRBV9	TRBJ1-4	ASSGGGDEKLF
12	TRBV6-6	TRBJ2-7	ASNPLAGSHEQY
16	TRBV9	TRBJ2-1	ASSVGEWAEALYNEQF
17	TRBV5-6	TRBJ2-1	ASSLDPELAGGHRNEQF
16	TRBV7-9	TRBJ2-5	ASSRPGLAGGPEETQY
11	TRBV28	TRBJ2-2	ASSPTPGGELF
14	TRBV4-1	TRBJ2-7	ASSQGWTVTTYEQY
10	TRBV30	TRBJ2-1	AWRYLNNEQF
15	TRBV14	TRBJ2-1	ASSQDSWREGYNEQF
13	TRBV4-1	TRBJ1-3	ASSQGRGPGNTIY
13	TRBV9	TRBJ2-7	ASSVSGGFSYEQY
12	TRBV28	TRBJ2-1	ASSPPPPGNEQF
12	TRBV19	TRBJ2-1	ASRQTLTYNEQF
14	TRBV2	TRBJ2-7	ASSEAPRGGLGEQY
15	TRBV28	TRBJ1-1	ASSPSPPHRGPTEAF
13	TRBV11-2	TRBJ2-1	ASSGRGTVYNEQF
12	TRBV6-5	TRBJ2-3	ASTIAGGTDTQY
14	TRBV28	TRBJ2-5	ASSQIRGWAQETQY
15	TRBV5-4	TRBJ2-7	ASSLKREVPSSYEQY
17	TRBV7-2	TRBJ2-7	ASSLPLHPGTGYSYEQY
13	TRBV5-5	TRBJ1-5	ASSSSGFGNQPQH
15	TRBV27	TRBJ2-3	ASSFFTGPVSTDTQY
12	TRBV6-5	TRBJ1-2	ASSYYPDNYGYT
12	TRBV28	TRBJ2-7	ASSLRGGKLSGY
11	TRBV19	TRBJ1-1	ASRTGTEIEAF
13	TRBV6-5	TRBJ1-1	ASTPVRLRDTEAF
10	TRBV7-8	TRBJ2-3	ASSRIADTQY
10	TRBV6-1	TRBJ2-1	ASSAPAYEQF
16	TRBV5-1	TRBJ2-7	ASSLTRPGRLVSYEQY
14	TRBV5-8	TRBJ2-7	ASMGIGAPGTYEQY
14	TRBV6-6	TRBJ1-4	ASSYSTGGTNEKLF
13	TRBV27	TRBJ1-1	ASSPATGLYTEAF
10	TRBV7-8	TRBJ1-5	ASSPVGQPQH
12	TRBV6-1	TRBJ2-5	ASKEVRADETQY
11	TRBV13	TRBJ2-2	ASSPSIDGELF
13	TRBV11-2	TRBJ1-2	ASSPFTGQSYGYT
11	TRBV30	TRBJ2-1	AWKEEPQDGQF
17	TRBV19	TRBJ2-6	ASSPSGQGVLSGANVLT
12	TRBV27	TRBJ1-5	ASSLTQSNQPQH
15	TRBV27	TRBJ2-3	ASSKIPGRGVADTQY
13	TRBV7-3	TRBJ2-1	ASSLTGLLNNEQF
14	TRBV7-6	TRBJ2-5	ASSLPTSGNQETQY
11	TRBV27	TRBJ1-1	ASSVDRDTEAF
12	TRBV2	TRBJ1-5	ASSPRGGDQPQH